This T cell receptor beta chain comes out of a study of beta chain features in type 1 diabetes. The authors reverse transcribed all of the isolated RNA, so sequencing captured expressed TCRB transcripts. TCRdb's table, derived via immunoSEQ multiplex PCR, lists solely in-frame clones and lacks some. The profile shows over 700,000 clones, around a sixth of them singletons. This CDR3 has 14 residues. Germline V gene lookup returns CDR1 MNHEY and CDR2 SMNVEV (reference sequence). Between the trimmed V and J ends, which lost 6 bases and 4 bases, there was a span of 15 bases. The V and J genes are TRBV27 and TRBJ1-2, with TRBD1 as a possible D gene (5 bases). This sequence was found in a woman younger than 30 in good health. Sequencing used naive CD4+ T cells from blood. The CDR3 region is CASRPGGLFYGYTF. The CDR3 DNA is TGTGCCAGCAGACCGGGGGGTCTTTTCTATGGCTACACCTTC.